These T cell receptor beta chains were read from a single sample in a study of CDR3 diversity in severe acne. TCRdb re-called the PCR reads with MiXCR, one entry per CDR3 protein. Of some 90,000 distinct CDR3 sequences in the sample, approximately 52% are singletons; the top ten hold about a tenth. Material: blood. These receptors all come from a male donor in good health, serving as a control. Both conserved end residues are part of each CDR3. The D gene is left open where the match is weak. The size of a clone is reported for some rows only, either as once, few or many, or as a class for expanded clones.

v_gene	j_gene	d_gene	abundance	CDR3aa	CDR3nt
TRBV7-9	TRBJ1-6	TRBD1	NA	CASSGQASNSPLHF	TGTGCCAGCAGCGGACAGGCATCTAATTCACCCCTCCACTTT
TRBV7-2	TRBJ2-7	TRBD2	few	CASSPQAGGNEQYF	TGTGCCAGCAGCCCCCAGGCGGGAGGCAACGAGCAGTACTTC
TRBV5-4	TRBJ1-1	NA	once	CATYTGSTEAFF	TGTGCCACCTACACAGGGTCCACTGAAGCTTTCTTT
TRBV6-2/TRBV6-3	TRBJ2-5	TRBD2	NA	CAARLAGGSETQYF	TGTGCCGCGAGACTAGCGGGGGGGAGTGAGACCCAGTACTTC
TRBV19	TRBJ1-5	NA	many	CASSTGASNQPQHF	TGTGCCAGTAGTACGGGAGCTAGCAATCAGCCCCAGCATTTT
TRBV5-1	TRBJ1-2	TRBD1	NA	CASSSDRGPNYGYTF	TGCGCCAGCAGCTCGGACAGGGGCCCCAACTATGGCTACACCTTC
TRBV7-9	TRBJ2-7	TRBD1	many	CASSVGQGILHEQYF	TGTGCCAGCAGCGTCGGACAGGGGATTCTACACGAGCAGTACTTC
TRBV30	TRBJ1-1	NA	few	CACGEAFF	TGTGCCTGCGGCGAAGCTTTCTTT
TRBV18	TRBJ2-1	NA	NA	CASSSRIRDLRGDEQFF	TGTGCCAGCTCTTCTCGAATACGGGACTTGCGGGGAGATGAGCAGTTCTTC
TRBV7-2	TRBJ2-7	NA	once	CASSKFRDFNYEQYF	TGTGCCAGCAGTAAATTCCGGGACTTCAACTACGAGCAGTACTTC
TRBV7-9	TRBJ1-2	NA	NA	CASSLDGTPGGYTF	TGTGCCAGCAGCTTAGACGGGACCCCGGGGGGCTACACCTTC
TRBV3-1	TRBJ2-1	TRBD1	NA	CASSHGTAYNEQFF	TGTGCCAGCAGCCATGGGACAGCATACAATGAGCAGTTCTTC
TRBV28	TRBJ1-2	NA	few	CASSLGIGGYTF	TGTGCCAGCAGTTTAGGGATCGGGGGCTACACCTTC
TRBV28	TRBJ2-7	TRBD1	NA	CASQRQGILSYEQYF	TGTGCCAGCCAAAGACAGGGCATCCTCTCCTACGAGCAGTACTTC
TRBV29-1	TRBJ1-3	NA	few	CSGQVSGNTIYF	TGCAGCGGACAGGTCTCTGGAAACACCATATATTTT
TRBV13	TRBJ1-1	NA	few	CASSLARGRRTEAFF	TGTGCCAGCAGCTTGGCACGGGGGCGCAGGACTGAAGCTTTCTTT
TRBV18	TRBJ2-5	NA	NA	CASSLNFQETQYF	TGTGCCAGCTCCCTGAACTTCCAAGAGACCCAGTACTTC
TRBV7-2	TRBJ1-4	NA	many	CASSLAGSSEKLFF	TGTGCCAGCAGCTTAGCGGGGTCAAGTGAAAAACTGTTTTTT
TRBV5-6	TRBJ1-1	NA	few	CASSWPRRNTEAFF	TGTGCCAGCAGCTGGCCCCGTCGGAACACTGAAGCTTTCTTT
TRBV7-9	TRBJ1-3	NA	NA	CASSLGENTIYF	TGTGCCAGCAGCTTAGGGGAAAACACCATATATTTT
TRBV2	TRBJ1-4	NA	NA	CASSRGLTNEKLFF	TGTGCCAGCAGCCGGGGACTCACTAATGAAAAACTGTTTTTT
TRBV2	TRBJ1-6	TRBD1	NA	CASRDRGSPLHF	TGTGCCAGCAGGGACAGGGGTTCACCCCTCCACTTT
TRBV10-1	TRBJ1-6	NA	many	CASAKGENSPLHF	TGCGCCAGCGCCAAGGGGGAGAATTCACCCCTCCACTTT
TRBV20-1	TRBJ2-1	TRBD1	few	CRGTGEPYNEQFF	TGCAGAGGGACAGGCGAACCCTACAATGAGCAGTTCTTC
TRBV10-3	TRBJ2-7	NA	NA	CAISTTGTGGTYEQYF	TGTGCCATCAGCACCACCGGGACGGGCGGGACCTACGAGCAGTACTTC
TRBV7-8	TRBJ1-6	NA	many	CASSFRGREGSPLHF	TGTGCCAGCAGCTTTCGGGGCAGGGAGGGTTCACCCCTCCACTTT
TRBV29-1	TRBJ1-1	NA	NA	CSVQGDKNTEAFF	TGCAGCGTTCAAGGGGATAAGAACACTGAAGCTTTCTTT
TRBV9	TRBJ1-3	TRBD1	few	CASSATQGGTGNTIYF	TGTGCCAGCAGCGCTACCCAGGGGGGAACTGGAAACACCATATATTTT
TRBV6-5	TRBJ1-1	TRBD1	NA	CASRLRTGGSTEAFF	TGTGCCAGCAGACTACGGACAGGGGGGAGCACTGAAGCTTTCTTT
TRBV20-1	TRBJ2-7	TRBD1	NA	CSARDRDYEQYF	TGCAGTGCAAGGGACAGGGACTACGAGCAGTACTTC
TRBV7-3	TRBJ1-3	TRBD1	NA	CASSGDRASGNTIYF	TGTGCCAGCAGCGGGGACAGGGCCTCTGGAAACACCATATATTTT
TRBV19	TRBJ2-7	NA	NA	CASSTGLGTEPLATGYEQYF	TGTGCCAGTAGTACCGGCTTGGGCACTGAACCACTAGCGACAGGGTACGAGCAGTACTTC
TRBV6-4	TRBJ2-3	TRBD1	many	CASSGTGGTDTQYF	TGTGCCAGCAGTGGGACAGGGGGCACAGATACGCAGTATTTT
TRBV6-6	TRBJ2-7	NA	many	CASTLAAGWAYEQYF	TGTGCCAGCACCCTGGCCGCAGGATGGGCCTACGAGCAGTACTTC
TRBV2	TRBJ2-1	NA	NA	CASRDYQGLDNEQFF	TGTGCCAGCAGGGACTATCAAGGTCTGGACAATGAGCAGTTCTTC
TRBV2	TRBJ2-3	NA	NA	CASSEGLDTQYF	TGTGCCAGCAGTGAAGGACTGGATACGCAGTATTTT
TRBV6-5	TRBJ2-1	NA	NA	CASSYGRGNTGEQFF	TGTGCCAGCAGTTACGGACGGGGGAACACCGGGGAGCAGTTCTTC
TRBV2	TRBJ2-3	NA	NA	CASSLNSGTDTQYF	TGTGCCAGCAGTCTAAATAGCGGCACAGATACGCAGTATTTT
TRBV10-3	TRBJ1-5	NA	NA	CAISERDNQPQHF	TGTGCCATCAGTGAGAGGGATAATCAGCCCCAGCATTTT
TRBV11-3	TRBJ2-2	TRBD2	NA	CASSLMEGLAGAMAGELFF	TGTGCCAGCAGCCTTATGGAAGGCCTAGCGGGAGCCATGGCCGGGGAGCTGTTTTTT
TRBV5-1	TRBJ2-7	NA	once	CASSLSSRSLDEQYF	TGCGCCAGCAGCTTGTCAAGCAGGTCCCTTGACGAGCAGTACTTC
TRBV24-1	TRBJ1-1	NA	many	CATSDHSLTEAFF	TGTGCCACCAGTGACCACAGTCTCACTGAAGCTTTCTTT
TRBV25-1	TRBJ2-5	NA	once	CASSQGSQETQYF	TGTGCCAGCAGCCAGGGTTCCCAAGAGACCCAGTACTTC
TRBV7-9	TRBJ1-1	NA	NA	CASSFSTIEAFF	TGTGCCAGCAGCTTTTCCACTATTGAAGCTTTCTTT
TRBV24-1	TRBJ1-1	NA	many	CATRKQGNTEAFF	TGTGCCACCAGAAAACAGGGGAACACTGAAGCTTTCTTT
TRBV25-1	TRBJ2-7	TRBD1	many	CASSEGPLRDSRSREQYF	TGTGCCAGCAGTGAAGGCCCCCTCCGGGACAGCCGGTCTCGGGAGCAGTACTTC
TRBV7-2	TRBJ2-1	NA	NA	CASSEGGPGYNEQFF	TGTGCCAGCAGCGAGGGGGGGCCGGGGTACAATGAGCAGTTCTTC
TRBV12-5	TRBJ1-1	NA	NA	CASGLVLGRRSNTEAFF	TGTGCTAGTGGTTTGGTACTGGGGAGGCGGTCGAACACTGAAGCTTTCTTT
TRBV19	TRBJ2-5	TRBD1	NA	CASSESGTGGYQETQYF	TGTGCCAGTAGTGAGTCCGGGACAGGGGGCTACCAAGAGACCCAGTACTTC
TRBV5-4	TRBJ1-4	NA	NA	CASSVSGGRVEKLFF	TGTGCCAGCAGTGTATCGGGGGGGCGCGTTGAAAAACTGTTTTTT